This TCR beta chain comes out of a study of T cell repertoires in cytomegalovirus infection (dated by TCRdb to between 2018 and 2020). At the level of the whole study: Peptide stimulations targeted recently identified HLA-C-restricted CMV epitopes, whose presentation resists viral immunomodulation, together with well-studied HLA-B-restricted epitopes. Donor HLA type was relevant to the analysis, as public TCR beta signatures indicated carriage of CMV infection together with the matching HLA type. Study-level results and caveats: In both this cohort and an independent roughly 330-donor cohort, the cumulative frequency of public TCR beta family members distinguished carriers of CMV infection plus the relevant HLA type. The ex vivo response was dominated by HLA-C-restricted CMV-specific TCR beta clonotypes, which also provided the single most frequent clonotype in two of eight donors.

Taken from cysteine to phenylalanine, the CDR3 has 12 residues. Here the CDR3 DNA is all that survives: 36 bases in frame from base 1. The germline V gene encodes CDR1 MDHEN and CDR2 SYDVKM. After removal of 7 bases from V and 4 bases from J, the junction retains 2 bases not matched to a gene. In light of the paper, this sample's treatment or condition label describes: in vitro stimulation with specific CMV peptide epitopes to enrich CMV-specific T cells. This clonotype was recorded once. No cognate antigen has been identified for it. It has no much larger one-base neighbor in the sample; base qualities were not kept. One read alone provides weak support. Data came from an Illumina HiSeq 1500. TCRdb trimmed public reads at Q25 via fastp, called clones via MiXCR and kept in-frame beta chains. Duplicate CDR3 protein sequences are folded into a single record with the most common DNA and genes. The sample table lists hundreds of thousands of distinct CDR3 sequences, roughly 29% of them with a count of one. The ten largest clones represent 20% of the sample.

The sequence was obtained from a human donor in good health (CMV status not recorded). Some clones in this sample may be carry-over from other donors' samples. This chain is built from TRBV28 and TRBJ2-3, with 7 bases aligning to TRBD2. This specimen was cultured PBMCs, taken from culture after CMV antigen stimulation. This receptor has the CDR3 CASNRGADTQYF. The bases read TGTGCCAGCAACCGGGGGGCAGATACGCAGTATTTT.